This section outlines one T cell receptor beta chain sequence together with its context. Antigen: not known. TCRdb's table, derived via immunoSEQ multiplex PCR, lists solely in-frame clones and lacks some. The sample holds 45,000 to 55,000 clones; 60% to 75% are singletons and the top ten take around 7%. The data were taken from a study of vaccination effects on CD4 cells after COVID-19. With around ten days of culture completed, CD4+ T cells were isolated. Two doses of either BNT162b2 or mRNA-1273 were given to each participant. Vaccine recipients lacked prior SARS-CoV-2 infection and had negative nucleocapsid antibodies. V was pared by 0 bases and J by 5 bases, with 6 bases between. This CDR3 comprises 13 residues. CDR1 and CDR2 (germline): SGHNT, YYREEE (reference sequence). Study-level results: Healthy vaccinees showed cross-reactivity with common cold coronaviruses in only 1 of 255 vaccine-induced clones.

The V call is TRBV5-4, the J call TRBJ2-1; D is undetermined. The TCR sequence derives from a human donor who received a COVID-19 vaccine. The sequences come from CD4+ T cells from PBMCs cultured without peptide, collected after COVID-19 vaccination. CDR3 amino acids: CASSLVRDNEQFF. CDR3 coding DNA: TGTGCCAGCAGCTTGGTTAGGGACAATGAGCAGTTCTTC.